This passage covers 27 T cell receptor beta chains from one sample sequenced in a study of Ad26.COV2.S vaccination and SARS-CoV-2 variants. Data came from immunoSEQ multiplex PCR; TCRdb stores just in-frame clones and leaves some out. Of around 450,000 clones detected, about 93% appear once; the ten largest clones hold over 9%. As to treatment: about 20 received Ad26.COV2.S at low or high dose, single or two shots; about 5 received placebo; per-sample allocation not given. Material that was analyzed had been drawn on day 63 after the first vaccine or placebo injection. The sample here was peripheral blood, taken in a trial of Ad26.COV2.S vaccine versus placebo. The receptor set was obtained from a person aged 18-60 years who received the Ad26.COV2.S COVID-19 vaccine or a placebo.

The chain carries TRBV30 and TRBJ2-7, with a possible D match to TRBD2 (6 bases). The germline V gene encodes CDR1 GTSNPN and CDR2 SVGIG (reference sequence). The length of the CDR3 is 12 residues. V gave up 7 bases and J gave up 0 bases, with 10 bases separating them. The CDR3 loop reads CALAESSYEQYF. Here the CDR3 DNA reads TGTGCCTTAGCGGAAAGCTCCTACGAGCAGTACTTC. The variable domain in full, with the rest retrieved from reference TRBV30 and TRBJ2-7, is SQTIHQWPATLVQPVGSPLSLECTVEGTSNPNLYWYRQAAGRGLQLLFYSVGIGQISSEVPQNLSASRPQDRQFILSSKKLLLSDSGFYLCALAESSYEQYFGPGTRLTVT.

J is TRBJ1-1 and V is TRBV6-2 or TRBV6-3, with 8 nucleotides matching TRBD1. Losses at the gene ends were 5 bases for V and 4 bases for J; bases not matched to a gene: 3. CDR3 length: 13 residues. The germline CDR1 and CDR2 sequences are MNHEY and SVGEGT. CDR3 loop: CASSRQGSTEAFF. In DNA form, the CDR3 reads TGTGCCAGCAGTAGACAGGGGAGCACTGAAGCTTTCTTT.

The chain has TRBV18 and TRBJ1-1; D uncertain. Germline loops: CDR1 KGHSH, CDR2 LQKENI. The CDR3 runs to 15 residues. V was pared by 1 base and J by 1 base, with 10 bases between. CDR3 loop: CASSPQEVGNTEAFF. CDR3 sequence (DNA): TGTGCCAGCTCACCACAAGAAGTAGGGAACACTGAAGCTTTCTTT.

This sequence joins TRBV7-9 and TRBJ1-2; 7 nucleotides align to TRBD1. Germline V lookup: CDR1 SEHNR, CDR2 FQNEAQ (reference sequence). V was pared by 10 bases and J by 10 bases, with 6 bases of the junction left unmatched. CDR3 length equals 10 residues. CDR3 nucleotides: TGTGCCATCAAAACAGGGGACTACACCTTC. Its protein product is CAIKTGDYTF.

The chain joins TRBV6-5 to TRBJ1-2; no firm D call. The CDR3 has 11 amino acids. V lost 6 bases and J 2 bases, leaving 4 bases between the germline ends. Per the germline V gene, CDR1 is MNHEY and CDR2 is SVGAGI. CDR3 DNA sequence: TGTGCCAGCAGACTGAACTATGGCTACACCTTC. Its translation is CASRLNYGYTF.

This clone was recorded only once. The chain recombines TRBV4-1 with TRBJ2-1; 10 nucleotides agree with TRBD2. After removal of 4 bases from V and 6 bases from J, the junction contained 6 bases not matched to a gene. The germline gives CDR1 MGHRA, CDR2 YSYEKL. This CDR3 has 15 amino acids. CDR3 in amino acids: CASSPSSGGFNEQFF. The DNA of the CDR3 is TGCGCCAGCAGCCCCTCTAGCGGGGGCTTCAATGAGCAGTTCTTC.

This clone showed up just a few times. The CDR3 reads CASSDRDRDTFSGNTIYF. In DNA, the CDR3 is TGTGCCAGCAGCGATCGGGACAGGGATACATTCTCTGGAAACACCATATATTTT. V and J are TRBV9 and TRBJ1-3, with 9 bases lining up with TRBD1. The CDR3 is 18 amino acids. J was trimmed by 0 bases and V by 3 bases; bases with no gene match: 10. Germline V gene data show CDR1 as SGDLS and CDR2 as YYNGEE.

The chain joins TRBV15 to TRBJ2-1, with TRBD2 matching 13 bases. In germline, CDR1 is LNHNV, CDR2 YYDKDF (reference sequence). J lost 2 bases, V lost 6 bases, and 7 bases had no gene match. The CDR3 is 17 residues long. The DNA of the CDR3 is TGTGCCACCAGAAGACTAGCGGGAGGTTCGCCCTACAATGAGCAGTTCTTC. The encoded protein is CATRRLAGGSPYNEQFF. The whole variable domain, remainder taken from reference TRBV15 and TRBJ2-1, is DAMVIQNPRYQVTQFGKPVTLSCSQTLNHNVMYWYQQKSSQAPKLLFHYYDKDFNNEADTPDNFQSRRPNTSFCFLDIRSPGLGDTAMYLCATRRLAGGSPYNEQFFGPGTRLTVL.

The chain carries TRBV5-1 and TRBJ2-7; no clear D. V was cut by 0 bases and J by 5 bases, with 6 bases left in between. Per germline, CDR1 SGHRS and CDR2 YFSETQ. The CDR3 covers 12 residues. CDR3 sequence: CASSLDFHEQYF. CDR3 DNA sequence: TGCGCCAGCAGCTTGGATTTCCACGAGCAGTACTTC.

This chain uses TRBV9 with TRBJ2-2, with D maybe TRBD1 (6 bases). Trimming took 2 bases from V and 5 from J, leaving 10 bases between them. CDR3 length: 14 residues. Germline V gene sequence: CDR1 SGDLS, CDR2 YYNGEE. The CDR3 DNA reads TGTGCCAGCAGCGTTACAGGGTTAACCGGGGAGCTGTTTTTT. Its protein is CASSVTGLTGELFF.

V is TRBV10-3 and J is TRBJ2-6; TRBD2 agrees at 7 bases. The CDR3 has 17 residues. The germline gives CDR1 ENHRY, CDR2 SYGVKD. V dropped 6 bases and J dropped 1; count of bases not matched to a gene: 9. CDR3 sequence (DNA): TGTGCCATCAGCGAGCGGGGTCAGGGTTCTGGGGCCAACGTCCTGACTTTC. This translates into CAISERGQGSGANVLTF.

The CDR3 here is CASSSHGAGQPYGYTF. CDR3 nucleotides: TGTGCCAGCAGCTCCCATGGGGCCGGACAGCCCTATGGCTACACCTTC. The chain joins TRBV28 to TRBJ1-2, with a possible D match to TRBD1 (6 bases). CDR1 is MDHEN, CDR2 SYDVKM, per germline. There are 16 residues in the CDR3. V was trimmed by 6 bases and J by 4 bases, leaving 21 bases between them.

This clone was seen once. CDR3 sequence: CASSQVGTPTSEAFF. DNA of the CDR3: TGTGCCAGCAGCCAAGTTGGGACCCCGACGAGCGAAGCTTTCTTT. The J gene is TRBJ1-1, the V gene TRBV3-1 (or the pseudogene TRBV3-2); maybe TRBD1 (5 bases). The V gene's germline CDR1 is LGHDT and CDR2 YNNKEL (reference sequence). The CDR3 has 15 residues. V dropped 1 base and J dropped 8 bases, with 17 bases sitting between them.

J is TRBJ2-7 and V is TRBV14; 9 positions match TRBD1. CDR1 and CDR2 from the germline V gene are SGHDN and FVKESK. Germline trimming cut 4 bases from V and 4 bases from J; bases unmatched to any gene: 5. The CDR3 spans 14 residues. DNA of the CDR3: TGTGCCAGCAGCCGGGGACAGGGCGCGTACGAGCAGTACTTC. Its protein is CASSRGQGAYEQYF.

This chain connects TRBV5-6 to TRBJ1-1; D is undetermined. CDR3 size: 12 residues. In germline, CDR1 is SGHDT, CDR2 YYEEEE. Trimming took 3 bases from V and 10 from J, leaving 13 bases between them. The CDR3 sequence: CASSSGGRGAFF. CDR3 DNA sequence: TGTGCCAGCAGCTCCGGAGGGCGGGGAGCTTTCTTT.

The rearrangement links TRBV28 to TRBJ2-7; perhaps D is TRBD1 or TRBD2 (6 bases each). This CDR3 is built from 14 residues. From germline, CDR1 is MDHEN and CDR2 SYDVKM. V lost 6 bases and J lost 1, with 13 bases in between. This CDR3 is CASRGGSTSYEQYF. CDR3 coding DNA: TGTGCCAGCAGAGGGGGGAGTACTTCCTACGAGCAGTACTTC. The full variable domain, its missing parts supplied by reference TRBV28 and TRBJ2-7, is DVKVTQSSRYLVKRTGEKVFLECVQDMDHENMFWYRQDPGLGLRLIYFSYDVKMKEKGDIPEGYSVSREKKERFSLILESASTNQTSMYLCASRGGSTSYEQYFGPGTRLTVT.

The DNA for the CDR3 is TGTGCCATACGGGGACAGTTTAATGAAAAACTGTTTTTT. It is translated as CAIRGQFNEKLFF. The chain links TRBV28 to TRBJ1-4, with 7 bases lining up with TRBD1. Per germline, CDR1 MDHEN and CDR2 SYDVKM. Trimming cost V 10 bases and J 4 bases; bases outside gene matches: 6. This CDR3 spans 13 amino acids.

This chain connects TRBV5-4 to TRBJ2-6; D is possibly TRBD2 (5 bases). In germline, CDR1 is SGHNT, CDR2 YYREEE (reference sequence). The CDR3 extends over 19 amino acids. Trimming stripped 5 bases from V and 1 base from J, with 22 bases between. As DNA, the CDR3 is TGTGCCAGCAGTAATCCGTCGGGGTTAGCCCTTTCTGGGGCCAACGTCCTGACTTTC. This translates into CASSNPSGLALSGANVLTF. The whole variable domain, remainder taken from reference TRBV5-4 and TRBJ2-6, is ETGVTQSPTHLIKTRGQQVTLRCSSQSGHNTVSWYQQALGQGPQFIFQYYREEENGRGNFPPRFSGLQFPNYSSELNVNALELDDSALYLCASSNPSGLALSGANVLTFGAGSRLTVL.

The V gene is TRBV7-9, the J gene TRBJ2-1, with 8 bases aligning to TRBD1. This CDR3 is 16 amino acids long. Trimming cost V 5 bases and J 2 bases; bases outside gene matches: 8. Germline V gene lookup returns CDR1 SEHNR and CDR2 FQNEAQ (reference sequence). The CDR3 loop reads CASSNRGTQPYNEQFF. The CDR3, as DNA: TGTGCCAGCAGCAACAGGGGGACCCAGCCCTACAATGAGCAGTTCTTC.

J is TRBJ2-1 and V is TRBV19, with 8 nucleotides matching TRBD2. CDR3 length: 17 amino acids. The germline gives CDR1 LNHDA, CDR2 SQIVND (reference sequence). After removal of 7 bases from V and 9 bases from J, the junction contained 20 bases not matched to a gene. The CDR3: CASTPPPPSGGQGEQFF. The CDR3 bases are TGTGCCAGTACCCCTCCCCCCCCCAGCGGGGGCCAAGGTGAGCAGTTCTTC.

The genes are TRBV29-1 and TRBJ2-7, with D unresolved. Per germline, CDR1 SQVTM and CDR2 ANQGSEA. The CDR3 runs to 16 residues. The germline V and J ends were trimmed by 2 bases and 2 bases, with 19 bases remaining between them. The CDR3 loop reads CSVELIGADGTYEQYF. In nucleotides, the CDR3 is TGCAGCGTTGAATTGATAGGCGCGGACGGTACCTACGAGCAGTACTTC.

V usage is TRBV12-3 or TRBV12-4 and J usage is TRBJ1-1; D remains unclear. CDR3 length: 13 amino acids. V was shortened by 1 base and J by 7 bases, with 10 bases between the two germline ends. The CDR3 nucleotides read TGTGCCAGCAGTTTAGGAGGGAGGAGTGAAGCTTTCTTT. Amino acid sequence: CASSLGGRSEAFF.

V and J are TRBV27 and TRBJ2-7, with TRBD2 matching over 14 bases. This CDR3 has 16 amino acids. From germline, CDR1 is MNHEY and CDR2 SMNVEV (reference sequence). Trimming at V came to 5 bases and at J to 3 bases, leaving 6 bases not matched to a gene. The CDR3 loop reads CASSNQGLAGVYEQYF. The CDR3 DNA is TGTGCCAGCAGTAACCAGGGACTAGCGGGAGTCTACGAGCAGTACTTC.

J is TRBJ1-1 and V is TRBV28, with D uncertain. CDR1 and CDR2 from the germline V gene are MDHEN and SYDVKM. V was clipped by 6 bases and J by 0 bases, with 8 bases between them. This CDR3 has 13 residues. CDR3: CASRSPLNTEAFF. The CDR3 nucleotides read TGTGCCAGCAGATCACCCTTGAACACTGAAGCTTTCTTT.

The chain employs TRBV5-6 and TRBJ2-1, with TRBD1 as a possible D gene (6 bases). Germline CDR1 and CDR2: SGHDT and YYEEEE. Trimming left V 4 bases short and J 5 bases short, with 19 bases between. The CDR3 totals 16 residues. The CDR3 loop is CASSPIFRDINNEQFF. The CDR3 bases are TGTGCCAGCAGCCCAATCTTCCGGGACATAAACAATGAGCAGTTCTTC.

The genes are TRBV9 and TRBJ2-7; 10 bases are shared with TRBD2. Trimming removed 5 bases from V and 3 bases from J; junction bases left unmatched: 8. The CDR3 spans 15 residues. CDR1 and CDR2 (germline): SGDLS, YYNGEE. This chain's CDR3 is CASSKGASGSYEQYF. DNA for the CDR3: TGTGCCAGCAGTAAGGGGGCTAGCGGGAGCTACGAGCAGTACTTC.

This clone appeared a single time. CDR3 in amino acids: CASSEWEGLHYEQYF. DNA of the CDR3: TGTGCCAGCAGTGAATGGGAGGGCCTCCACTACGAGCAGTACTTC. The V gene is TRBV25-1, the J gene TRBJ2-7, with TRBD2 identical over 7 bases. V dropped 1 base and J dropped 3; count of bases not matched to a gene: 6. The V gene's germline CDR1 is MGHDK and CDR2 SYGVNS. This CDR3 has 15 amino acids.